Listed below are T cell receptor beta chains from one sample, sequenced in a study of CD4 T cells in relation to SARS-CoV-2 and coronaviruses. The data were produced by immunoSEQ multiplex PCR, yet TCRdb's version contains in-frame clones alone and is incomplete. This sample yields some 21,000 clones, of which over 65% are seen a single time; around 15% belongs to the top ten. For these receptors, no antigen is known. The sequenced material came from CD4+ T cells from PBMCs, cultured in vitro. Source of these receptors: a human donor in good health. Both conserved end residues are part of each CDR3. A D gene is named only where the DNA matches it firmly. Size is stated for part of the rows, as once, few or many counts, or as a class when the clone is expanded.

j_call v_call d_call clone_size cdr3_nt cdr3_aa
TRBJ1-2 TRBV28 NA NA TGTGCCAGCAGTCTTCGACAGGATGGCTACACCTTC CASSLRQDGYTF
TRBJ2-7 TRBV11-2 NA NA TGTGCCAGCAGCTTAGTGTGGGAGAGAGGTTCCTACGAGCAGTACTTC CASSLVWERGSYEQYF
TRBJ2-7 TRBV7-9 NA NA TGTGCCAGCAGCTTCGTTGCAGGGTCCCACGAGCAGTACTTC CASSFVAGSHEQYF
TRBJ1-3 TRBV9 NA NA TGTGCCAGCAGCTCCACGAGCTCTGGAAACACCATATATTTT CASSSTSSGNTIYF
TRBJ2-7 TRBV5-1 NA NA TGCGCCAGCAGCTTTAGCGTTGGCTCCTACGAGCAGTACTTC CASSFSVGSYEQYF
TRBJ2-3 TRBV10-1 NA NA TGCGCCAGCACCCCACAGGGTAAAACAGATACGCAGTATTTT CASTPQGKTDTQYF
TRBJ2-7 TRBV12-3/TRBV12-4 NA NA TGTGCCAGCAGGAGGCTAGCCGACGAGCAGTACTTC CASRRLADEQYF
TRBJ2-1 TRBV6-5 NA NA TGTGCCTCTAACAGCCTTTCCCACAATGAGCAGTTCTTC CASNSLSHNEQFF
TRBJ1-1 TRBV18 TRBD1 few TGTGCCAGCTCACCGAGCGGACAGGGATCTGAAGCTTTCTTT CASSPSGQGSEAFF
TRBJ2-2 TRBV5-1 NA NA TGCGCCAGCAGCTTGGAGTGGTCCGGGGAGCTGTTTTTT CASSLEWSGELFF
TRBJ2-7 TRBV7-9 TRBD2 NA TGTGCCAGCAGCTTAGAAGGACTAGCGGTTCCCTACGAGCAGTACTTC CASSLEGLAVPYEQYF
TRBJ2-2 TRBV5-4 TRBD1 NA TGTGCCAGCAGCTTGTCGGCAGGGGGCGGCAACACCGGGGAGCTGTTTTTT CASSLSAGGGNTGELFF
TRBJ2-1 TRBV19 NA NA TGTGCCAGTAGGAGGCAGGAACCGGATGAGCAGTTCTTC CASRRQEPDEQFF
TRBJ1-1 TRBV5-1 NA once TGCGCCAGCAGCTTGGCCGGGGCAGACATACCGAACACTGAAGCTTTCTTT CASSLAGADIPNTEAFF
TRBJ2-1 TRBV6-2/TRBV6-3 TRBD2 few TGTGCCAGCAGCCTGACTGTGGGGGGAGGGCCAGGGAGCTCCTACAATGAGCAGTTCTTC CASSLTVGGGPGSSYNEQFF
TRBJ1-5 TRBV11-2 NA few TGTGCCAGCAGCTTAGATCCCGCTCAGCCCCAGCATTTT CASSLDPAQPQHF
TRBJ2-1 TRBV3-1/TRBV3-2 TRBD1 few TGTGCCAGCAGCCAAGATCGACAGGGGGCGCGGAATGAGCAGTTCTTC CASSQDRQGARNEQFF
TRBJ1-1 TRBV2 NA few TGTGCCAGCAGCGGGGTGTATGAAGCTTTCTTT CASSGVYEAFF
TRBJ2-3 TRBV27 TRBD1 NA TGTGCCAGCAGTTGGGGCCTCCAGGGGGCAAGGGGCACAGATACGCAGTATTTT CASSWGLQGARGTDTQYF
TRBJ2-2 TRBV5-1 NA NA TGCGCCAGCAGCTTTGAAGGGCCGAGCACCGGGGAGCTGTTTTTT CASSFEGPSTGELFF
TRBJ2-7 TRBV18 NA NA TGTGCCAGCTCGCGGCGCGTAGGTTACTACGAGCAGTACTTC CASSRRVGYYEQYF
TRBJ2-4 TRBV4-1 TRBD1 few TGCGCCAGCAGCCGAGGGGGCTCCGAAAACATTCAGTACTTC CASSRGGSENIQYF
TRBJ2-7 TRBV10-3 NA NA TGTGCCATCAGTGATCAATTAGGCAAACCCTACGAGCAGTACTTC CAISDQLGKPYEQYF
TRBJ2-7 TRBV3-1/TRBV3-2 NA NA TGTGCCAGCAGCCAAGGATATCGCTACGAGCAGTACTTC CASSQGYRYEQYF
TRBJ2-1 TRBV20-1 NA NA TGCAGTGCTAGTGGGACGGGGTACGCTGAGCAGTTCTTC CSASGTGYAEQFF
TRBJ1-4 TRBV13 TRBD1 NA TGTGCCAGCAGCTTAAGGACAGGGGGGGAAAAACTGTTTTTT CASSLRTGGEKLFF
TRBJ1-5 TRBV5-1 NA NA TGCGCCAGCAGCTTGGAAGAACTCGGGCCCCAGCATTTT CASSLEELGPQHF
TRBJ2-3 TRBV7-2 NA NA TGTGCCAGCAGTATGGGACTCGGAGATACGCAGTATTTT CASSMGLGDTQYF
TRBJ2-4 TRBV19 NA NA TGTGCCAGTAGTATGCAGCGGACAAAAAACATTCAGTACTTC CASSMQRTKNIQYF
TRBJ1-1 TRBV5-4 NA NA TGTGCCAGCAGCTTGCCCGGAGCGGGGGACCCTGAAGCTTTCTTT CASSLPGAGDPEAFF
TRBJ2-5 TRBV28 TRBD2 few TGTGCCAGCAGGGTAGGACTAGCTCCTAGGGCAGAGACCCAGTACTTC CASRVGLAPRAETQYF
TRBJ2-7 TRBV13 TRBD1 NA TGTGCCAGCAGCTCCTTGACGACAGGGGCCCCCTGGGAGCAGTACTTC CASSSLTTGAPWEQYF
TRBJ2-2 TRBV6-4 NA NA TGTGCCAGCAGTGACAGGGACACCGGGGAGCTGTTTTTT CASSDRDTGELFF
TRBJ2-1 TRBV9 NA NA TGTGCCGGCAGCGTAGACCAGGGCGCCTACAATGAGCAGTTCTTC CAGSVDQGAYNEQFF
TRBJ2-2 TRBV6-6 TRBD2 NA TGTGCCAGCAGTTACACTAGCGGGAGTGGCGGGGAGCTGTTTTTT CASSYTSGSGGELFF
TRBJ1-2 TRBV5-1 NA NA TGCGCCAGCAGCTTGGAATCCGGGGTGGGAGGCTACACCTTC CASSLESGVGGYTF
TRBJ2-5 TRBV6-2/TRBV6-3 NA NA TGTGCCAGCAGTTCGGGCGGGACTCCAGAGACCCAGTACTTC CASSSGGTPETQYF
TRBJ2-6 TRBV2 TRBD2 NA TGTGCCAGCACCCGTCGGGAGGCTCTAGCTGGGGCCAACGTCCTGACTTTC CASTRREALAGANVLTF
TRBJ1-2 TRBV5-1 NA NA TGCGCCAGCAGCTCCTCCGAACAGACGCTAGGCTACACCTTC CASSSSEQTLGYTF
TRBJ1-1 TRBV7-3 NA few TGTGCCAGCAGTCCAGGGACGGCGAACACTGAAGCTTTCTTT CASSPGTANTEAFF
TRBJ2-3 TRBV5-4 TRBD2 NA TGTGCCAGCAGCTTAATAGCGGGTGGGGGAGATACGCAGTATTTT CASSLIAGGGDTQYF
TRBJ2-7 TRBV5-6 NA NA TGTGCCAGCAGCTTTCTGGCGGAGCAGTACTTC CASSFLAEQYF
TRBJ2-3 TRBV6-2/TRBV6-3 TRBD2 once TGTGCCAGCAGTCAGCGGGAGGGCCTCTCAGATACGCAGTATTTT CASSQREGLSDTQYF
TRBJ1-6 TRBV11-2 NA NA TGTGCCAGCAGCTTAGATCACGGAAGCGGTTCACCCCTCCACTTT CASSLDHGSGSPLHF
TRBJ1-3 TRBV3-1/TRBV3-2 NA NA TGTGCCAGCAGCCAGGGTTCCTCTGGAAACACCATATATTTT CASSQGSSGNTIYF
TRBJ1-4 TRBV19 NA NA TGTGCCAGTACCAGAAACGAAAAACTGTTTTTT CASTRNEKLFF
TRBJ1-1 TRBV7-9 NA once TGTGCCAGCAACAGCTTCCATAACACTGAAGCTTTCTTT CASNSFHNTEAFF
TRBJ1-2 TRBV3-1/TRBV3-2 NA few TGTGCCAGCACGGGCACCGGTAGGGAATACAGTGGCTACACCTTC CASTGTGREYSGYTF
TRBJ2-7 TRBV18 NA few TGTGCCAGCTCCCGTGTTTCGGACATGGTCCCCGACGAGCAGTACTTC CASSRVSDMVPDEQYF
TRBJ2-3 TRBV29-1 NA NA TGCAGCGCCGGCCATAGGGACCCTACCTTGTCAGATACGCAGTATTTT CSAGHRDPTLSDTQYF